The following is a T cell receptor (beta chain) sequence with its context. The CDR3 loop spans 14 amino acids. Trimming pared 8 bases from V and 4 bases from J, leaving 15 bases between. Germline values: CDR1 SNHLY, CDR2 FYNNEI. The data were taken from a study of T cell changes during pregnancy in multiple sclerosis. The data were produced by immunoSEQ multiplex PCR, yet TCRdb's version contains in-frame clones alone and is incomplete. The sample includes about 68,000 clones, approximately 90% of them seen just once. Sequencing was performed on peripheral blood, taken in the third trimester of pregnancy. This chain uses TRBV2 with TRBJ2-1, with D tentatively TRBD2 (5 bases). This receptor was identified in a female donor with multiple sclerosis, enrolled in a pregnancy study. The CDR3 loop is CASGLAVGYNEQFF. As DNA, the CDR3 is TGTGCCAGCGGACTGGCGGTGGGATACAATGAGCAGTTCTTC.